This entry describes one T cell receptor (beta chain). Its cognate antigen is unknown. Template for every sorted-subset replicate PCR totaled about 0.2 ug DNA, 25,000 to 35,000 T cell genomes. The table came from immunoSEQ multiplex PCR; TCRdb's copy has only in-frame clones and leaves some out. This table holds about 1 million clones, around 76% found once. The sample comes from a study of shared clonotypes between healthy human individuals. Across the whole study: Aged between 18 and 49, the donors were a couple of women and a few men.

Regarding the study as a whole: Relative to clonotypes present in all four donors, those not shared had lower generation probabilities.

The CDR3 is 15 amino acids. Trimming pared 7 bases from V and 4 bases from J, leaving 17 bases between. CDR1 MNHNS and CDR2 SASEGT come from the germline V gene. The receptor comes from a man in his late teens or twenties in good health. The chain has TRBV6-1 and TRBJ1-3; D perhaps matches TRBD1 (5 bases). The specimen was memory CD4+ T cells sorted from blood. Subset indicated: CD45RA-negative fraction. CDR3 sequence: CASNPLGGDGNTIYF. The CDR3 DNA sequence: TGTGCCAGCAACCCATTGGGAGGGGACGGAAACACCATATATTTT.